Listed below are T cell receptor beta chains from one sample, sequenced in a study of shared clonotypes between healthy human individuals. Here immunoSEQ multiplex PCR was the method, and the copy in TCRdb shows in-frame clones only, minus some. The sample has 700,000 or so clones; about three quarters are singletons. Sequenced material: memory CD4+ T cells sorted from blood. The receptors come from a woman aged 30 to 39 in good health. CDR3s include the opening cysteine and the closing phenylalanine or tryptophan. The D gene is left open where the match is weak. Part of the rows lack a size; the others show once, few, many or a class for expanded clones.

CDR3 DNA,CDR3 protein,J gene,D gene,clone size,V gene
TGTGCCAGCAACCTCAGAAATGAGCAGTTCTTC,CASNLRNEQFF,TRBJ2-1,NA,NA,TRBV28
TGTGCCACCTCGGTGTGGGGCGAGCAGTACTTC,CATSVWGEQYF,TRBJ2-7,NA,NA,TRBV28
TGCGCCAGCAGCGCAGGGACATCAAATGAGCAGTACTTC,CASSAGTSNEQYF,TRBJ2-7,NA,NA,TRBV5-1
TGTGCCAGCAGTTTAACAACTAGCGGGAGGGCCAGGGAAGGCGGGGAGCTGTTTTTT,CASSLTTSGRAREGGELFF,TRBJ2-2,TRBD2,NA,TRBV28
TGTGCCAGCTGTATCTCCGGCCAGGGCAATCAGCCCCAGCATTTT,CASCISGQGNQPQHF,TRBJ1-5,NA,NA,TRBV4-2
TGTGCCAGCCGGGGGCAGGGAGACACCGGGGAGCTGTTTTTT,CASRGQGDTGELFF,TRBJ2-2,NA,few,TRBV9
TGTGCCAGCTCACCGACGACTCCCGGGACCGGCTCTGGAAACACCATATATTTT,CASSPTTPGTGSGNTIYF,TRBJ1-3,NA,NA,TRBV18
TGTGCCAGCAGACTCACCGGGACAGGGCGTGTGGGCACTGAAGCTTTCTTT,CASRLTGTGRVGTEAFF,TRBJ1-1,TRBD1,NA,TRBV7-9
TGTGCCAGTAGTGAGACAGGGGGGATCGGCACTGAAGCTTTCTTT,CASSETGGIGTEAFF,TRBJ1-1,TRBD1,NA,TRBV19
TGCGCCAGCAGCTTGCCGCAGGGACTAGCGCGCGAGCAGTACTTC,CASSLPQGLAREQYF,TRBJ2-7,TRBD2,NA,TRBV5-1
TGTGCCAGCAGCACCTCGCCGACTAGCACAGATACGCAGTATTTT,CASSTSPTSTDTQYF,TRBJ2-3,NA,NA,TRBV9
TGTGCCAGCTCACCTTTCGGGACGGCCTATGAAAAACTGTTTTTT,CASSPFGTAYEKLFF,TRBJ1-4,NA,NA,TRBV18
TGTGCCAGCACCACCGGGACTAGCGGGGGGTACAATGAGCAGTTCTTC,CASTTGTSGGYNEQFF,TRBJ2-1,TRBD2,NA,TRBV5-4
TGTGCCAGCAGCTTAGGGGCCAACTCTGGGGCCAACGTCCTGACTTTC,CASSLGANSGANVLTF,TRBJ2-6,NA,NA,TRBV7-8
TGTGCCAGCAGCTTAGGCGGAAACCCGAAAAATGAGCAGTTCTTC,CASSLGGNPKNEQFF,TRBJ2-1,NA,NA,TRBV11-3